The next 5 T cell receptor beta chains were all read from a single sample in a study of CD8+ T cells in alopecia areata. As to treatment: oral pan-JAK inhibitor, 5-10 mg twice daily. Sequencing used cDNA as its template, made by extracting RNA and reverse transcribing it. Using immunoSEQ multiplex PCR, the repertoire was profiled, and TCRdb retains in-frame clones only, with some absent. The data show about 150,000 clones, with 50% to 65% seen just once and more than 15% held by the top ten. This material consisted of CD8+ T cells sorted from blood, taken at week 4, from a patient treated with tofacitinib. The receptors were gathered from a human donor with alopecia areata.

A remark on this clone: Other DNA sequences in this specimen translate into the identical CDR3. The V and J genes are TRBV13 and TRBJ2-3; D is unresolved. V was cut by 0 bases and J by 3 bases, with 4 bases left in between. The CDR3 contains 13 residues. Germline CDR1 reads PRHDT; CDR2 reads FYEKMQ (reference sequence). This CDR3 is CASSLGRTDTQYF. The CDR3 DNA is TGTGCCAGCAGCTTAGGCCGGACAGATACGCAGTATTTT.

There are a few counts of this clone. J is TRBJ1-1 and V is TRBV29-1; the match to TRBD1 covers 7 bases. CDR1 and CDR2 from the germline V gene are SQVTM and ANQGSEA. The V gene end was trimmed by 6 bases and the J gene end by 2 bases; junction bases not matched to a gene: 3. This CDR3 spans 12 amino acids. The chain's CDR3 is CSVGQDNTEAFF. CDR3 bases: TGCAGCGTCGGACAGGATAACACTGAAGCTTTCTTT.

The sample holds a few counts of this clone. The chain couples TRBV5-1 to TRBJ1-5, with 9 bases lining up with TRBD1. The J segment lost 5 bases and the V segment lost 3 bases, leaving 0 bases of the junction unmatched. CDR1 SGHRS and CDR2 YFSETQ come from the germline V gene. The CDR3 is 13 amino acids. CDR3 protein: CASSWTGDQPQHF. CDR3 DNA sequence: TGCGCCAGCAGCTGGACAGGGGATCAGCCCCAGCATTTT.

This clone was detected only once. The rearrangement uses TRBV7-8 and TRBJ2-1, with D maybe TRBD2 (5 bases). Between the trimmed V and J ends, which lost 3 bases and 6 bases, there was a span of 12 bases. The CDR3 has 14 residues. Germline lookup yields CDR1 SGHVS and CDR2 FQNEAQ. The CDR3, as DNA: TGTGCCAGCAGCTTCCCCAGACGGGGCAATGAGCAGTTCTTC. It is translated as CASSFPRRGNEQFF. The full variable domain, with the rest looked up from reference TRBV7-8 and TRBJ2-1, is GAGVSQSPRYKVAKRGQDVALRCDPISGHVSLFWYQQALGQGPEFLTYFQNEAQLDKSGLPSDRFFAERPEGSVSTLKIQRTQQEDSAVYLCASSFPRRGNEQFFGPGTRLTVL.

V is TRBV9 and J is TRBJ1-2; D is unclear. CDR1 and CDR2 from the germline V gene are SGDLS and YYNGEE. The length of the CDR3 is 13 residues. Trimming cost V 0 bases and J 4 bases, with 7 bases left between them. The CDR3 sequence is CASSVDGTYGYTF. CDR3 DNA: TGTGCCAGCAGCGTAGACGGTACCTATGGCTACACCTTC. Together with reference TRBV9 and TRBJ1-2, the CDR3 gives the full variable domain: DSGVTQTPKHLITATGQRVTLRCSPRSGDLSVYWYQQSLDQGLQFLIQYYNGEERAKGNILERFSAQQFPDLHSELNLSSLELGDSALYFCASSVDGTYGYTFGSGTRLTVV.